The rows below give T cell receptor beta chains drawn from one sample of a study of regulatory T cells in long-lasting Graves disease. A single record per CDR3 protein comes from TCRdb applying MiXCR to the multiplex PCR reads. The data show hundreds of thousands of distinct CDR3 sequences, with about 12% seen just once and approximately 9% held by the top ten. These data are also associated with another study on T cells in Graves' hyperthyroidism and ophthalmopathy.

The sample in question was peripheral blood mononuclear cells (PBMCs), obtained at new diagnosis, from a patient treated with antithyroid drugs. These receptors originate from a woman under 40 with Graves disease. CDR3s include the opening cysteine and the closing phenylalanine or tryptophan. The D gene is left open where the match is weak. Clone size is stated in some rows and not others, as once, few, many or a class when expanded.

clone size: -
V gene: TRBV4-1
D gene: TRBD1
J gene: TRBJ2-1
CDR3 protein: CASRGSGGVWDEQFF
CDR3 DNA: TGCGCCAGCAGGGGGTCAGGGGGCGTTTGGGATGAGCAGTTCTTC

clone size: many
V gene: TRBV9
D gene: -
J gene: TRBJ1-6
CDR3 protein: CASSGWDNSPLHF
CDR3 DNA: TGTGCCAGCAGCGGATGGGACAATTCACCCCTCCACTTT

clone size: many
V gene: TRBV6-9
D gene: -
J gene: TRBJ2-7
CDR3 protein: CASSYSKGSSYEQYF
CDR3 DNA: TGTGCCAGCAGTTACTCGAAAGGGAGCTCCTACGAGCAGTACTTC

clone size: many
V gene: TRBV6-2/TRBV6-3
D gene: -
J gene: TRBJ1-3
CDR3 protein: CASSPTGLAGNTIYF
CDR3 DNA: TGTGCCAGCAGTCCCACAGGGTTAGCAGGAAACACCATATATTTT

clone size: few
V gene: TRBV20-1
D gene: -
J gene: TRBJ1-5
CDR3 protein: CSALRAGNQPQHF
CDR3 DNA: TGCAGTGCTCTCAGGGCCGGCAATCAGCCCCAGCATTTT

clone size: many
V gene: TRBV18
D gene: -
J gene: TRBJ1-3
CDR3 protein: CASSPGLRRGNTIYF
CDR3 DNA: TGTGCCAGCTCACCAGGTCTAAGGAGGGGGAACACCATATATTTT

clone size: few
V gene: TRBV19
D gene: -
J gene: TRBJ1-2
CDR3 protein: CASSMRQYYGYTF
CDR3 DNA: TGTGCCAGTAGTATGAGGCAGTACTATGGCTACACCTTC

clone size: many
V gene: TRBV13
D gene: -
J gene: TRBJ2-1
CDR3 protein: CASSPLAANYFNEQFF
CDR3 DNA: TGTGCCAGCAGCCCTTTAGCGGCAAACTATTTCAATGAGCAGTTCTTC

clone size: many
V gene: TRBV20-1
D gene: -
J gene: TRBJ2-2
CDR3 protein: CSADARDGLAGELFF
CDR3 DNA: TGCAGTGCCGATGCCCGGGACGGCCTAGCGGGGGAGCTGTTTTTT

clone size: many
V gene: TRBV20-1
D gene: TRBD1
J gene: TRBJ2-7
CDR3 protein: CSARETGGSAGEQYF
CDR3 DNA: TGCAGTGCTAGAGAGACAGGGGGCTCGGCGGGCGAGCAGTACTTC

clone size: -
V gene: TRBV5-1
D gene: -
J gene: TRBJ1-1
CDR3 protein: CASSLGQGITEAFF
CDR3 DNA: TGCGCCAGCAGCTTGGGGCAGGGTATCACTGAAGCTTTCTTT

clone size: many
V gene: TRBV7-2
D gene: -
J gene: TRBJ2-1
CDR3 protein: CASSVRGQYYNEQFF
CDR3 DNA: TGTGCCAGCAGTGTTCGTGGACAGTACTACAATGAGCAGTTCTTC

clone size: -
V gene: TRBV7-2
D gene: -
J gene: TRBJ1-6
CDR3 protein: CASSLAVSGFNSPLHF
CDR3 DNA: TGTGCCAGCAGCTTAGCAGTCAGCGGTTTTAATTCACCCCTCCACTTT

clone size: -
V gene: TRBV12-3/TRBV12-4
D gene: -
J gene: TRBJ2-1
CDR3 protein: CASSFQRSRNEQFF
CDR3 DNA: TGTGCCAGCAGTTTTCAGCGGTCTCGAAATGAGCAGTTCTTC

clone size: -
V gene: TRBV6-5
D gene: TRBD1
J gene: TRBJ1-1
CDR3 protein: CASSSPRQGTEAFF
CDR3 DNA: TGTGCCAGCAGTTCCCCTCGACAGGGCACTGAAGCTTTCTTT

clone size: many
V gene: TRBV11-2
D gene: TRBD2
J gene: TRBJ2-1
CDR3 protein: CASSGRSGRGDEQFF
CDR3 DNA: TGTGCCAGCAGCGGACGTAGCGGGAGGGGTGATGAGCAGTTCTTC

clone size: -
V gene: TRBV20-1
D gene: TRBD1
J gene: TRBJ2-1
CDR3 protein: CSAISGQGANEQFF
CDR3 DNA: TGCAGTGCTATCTCCGGACAGGGGGCCAATGAGCAGTTCTTC

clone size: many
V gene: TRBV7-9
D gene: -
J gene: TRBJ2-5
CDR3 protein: CASSLEEGLGQETQYF
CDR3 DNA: TGTGCCAGCAGCTTAGAGGAGGGTCTGGGGCAAGAGACCCAGTACTTC

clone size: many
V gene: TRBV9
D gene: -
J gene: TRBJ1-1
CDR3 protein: CASSVQWTEAFF
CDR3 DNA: TGTGCCAGCAGCGTACAGTGGACTGAAGCTTTCTTT

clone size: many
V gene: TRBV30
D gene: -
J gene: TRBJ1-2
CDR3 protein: CAWSFEVGYTF
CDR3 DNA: TGTGCCTGGAGTTTTGAGGTTGGCTACACCTTC

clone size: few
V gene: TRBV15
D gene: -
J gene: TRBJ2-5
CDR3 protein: CATNPIRTAGETQYF
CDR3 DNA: TGTGCCACCAATCCCATCAGGACAGCCGGGGAGACCCAGTACTTC

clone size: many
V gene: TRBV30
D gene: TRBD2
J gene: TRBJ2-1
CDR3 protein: CALTSGSGNEQFF
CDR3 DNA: TGTGCCCTGACTAGCGGGAGCGGCAATGAGCAGTTCTTC

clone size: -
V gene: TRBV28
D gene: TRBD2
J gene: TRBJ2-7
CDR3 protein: CASSPGTSGSQEQYF
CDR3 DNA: TGTGCCAGCAGTCCCGGGACTAGCGGGAGTCAGGAGCAGTACTTC

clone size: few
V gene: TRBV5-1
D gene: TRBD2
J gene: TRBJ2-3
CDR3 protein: CASSLVGILAGADTQYF
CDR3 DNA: TGCGCCAGCAGCTTAGTGGGAATTCTAGCGGGAGCGGATACGCAGTATTTT